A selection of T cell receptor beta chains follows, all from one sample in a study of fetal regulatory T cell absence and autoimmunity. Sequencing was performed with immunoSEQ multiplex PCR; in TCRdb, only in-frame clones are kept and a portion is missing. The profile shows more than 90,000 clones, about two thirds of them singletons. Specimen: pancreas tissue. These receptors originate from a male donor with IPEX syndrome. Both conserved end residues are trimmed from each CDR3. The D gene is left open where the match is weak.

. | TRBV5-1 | ASSLQPDTQY
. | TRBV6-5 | ASSYSTGPYGYT
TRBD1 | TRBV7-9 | ASSLILQGNSPLH
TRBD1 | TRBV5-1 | ASSQNRGYGYT
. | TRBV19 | ASSNRGYSGYT
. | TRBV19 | ASSGPAGYEQY
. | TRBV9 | ASSVGGLDEQY
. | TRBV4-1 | ASSQVLREETQY
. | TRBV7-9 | ASSLAGPSYEQY
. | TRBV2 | ASSEMPGDGYT
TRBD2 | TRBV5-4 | ASSLDRGSYNEQF
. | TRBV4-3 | ASSQDVAWDSGNTIY
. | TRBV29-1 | SVVRRGEQF
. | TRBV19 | ASSIAGEGYNSPLH
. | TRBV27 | ASSLGGLPGETQY
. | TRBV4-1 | ASSPEWGEEQY
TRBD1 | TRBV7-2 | ASSRTGGSSYEQY